One sample yielded the 21 T cell receptor beta chains listed below, sequenced in a study of radiotherapy plus CTLA-4 blockade in lung cancer. Generated by immunoSEQ multiplex PCR, the TCRdb table keeps only in-frame clones and is missing some. The sample contains around 18,000 clones, about 83% of which appear only once. Source: peripheral blood, taken from a patient treated with radiotherapy plus ipilimumab. These receptors all stem from a human donor with non-small cell lung cancer whose response to radiotherapy plus ipilimumab could not be evaluated.

This clone was picked up one time. CDR3 region: CASSLERHYEQYF. DNA for the CDR3: TGTGCCAGCAGCTTGGAAAGACACTACGAGCAGTACTTC. The genes are TRBV5-4 and TRBJ2-7; D remains ambiguous. The CDR3 has 13 residues. Trimming left V 0 bases short and J 3 bases short, with 7 bases between. Per germline, CDR1 SGHNT and CDR2 YYREEE (reference sequence).

CDR3 amino acids: CASSLVFSSAGNTIYF. The CDR3 DNA follows: TGTGCCAGCAGCTTAGTGTTCTCCTCTGCTGGAAACACCATATATTTT. V is TRBV11-2 and J is TRBJ1-3; D remains ambiguous. V was clipped by 1 base and J by 2 bases, with 12 bases between them. Germline V gene data show CDR1 as SGHAT and CDR2 as FQNNGV. The CDR3 contains 16 residues.

This chain connects TRBV6-6 to TRBJ2-7; TRBD2 agrees at 8 bases. The CDR3 is 11 amino acids. J was trimmed by 6 bases and V by 5 bases; bases with no gene match: 0. CDR1 and CDR2 from the germline V gene are MNHNY and SVGAGI (reference sequence). The CDR3 sequence: CASSTSGEQYF. CDR3 nucleotides: TGTGCCAGCAGTACTAGCGGCGAGCAGTACTTC.

The rearrangement joins TRBV5-4 to TRBJ2-2, with 8 bases that match TRBD2. The CDR3 has 15 residues. V shed 3 bases, J shed 6 bases, and the junction held 7 bases outside the gene matches. Germline V lookup: CDR1 SGHNT, CDR2 YYREEE (reference sequence). The CDR3 reads CASSYSGSGSGELFF. For the CDR3, the DNA is TGTGCCAGCAGCTACAGCGGGAGTGGGTCCGGGGAGCTGTTTTTT.

This clone was counted once. The chain recombines TRBV6-5 with TRBJ2-2, with no clear D. The germline CDR1 and CDR2 sequences are MNHEY and SVGAGI. The CDR3 spans 15 residues. The V end lost 2 bases, the J end lost 6 bases, and 13 bases lay between the germline ends. CDR3 bases: TGTGCCAGCAGTTACCGAAGTGCGAGCGCCGGGGAGCTGTTTTTT. Protein: CASSYRSASAGELFF.

The chain combines TRBV7-3 with TRBJ2-5; no firm D call. The V end was cut by 2 bases, the J end by 1 base, with 5 bases between. From germline, CDR1 is SGHTA and CDR2 FQGTGA. The CDR3 sequence is 13 residues long. The CDR3 nucleotides read TGTGCCAGCAGCTTAGCGGTCCAAGAGACCCAGTACTTC. The encoded protein is CASSLAVQETQYF.

The J gene is TRBJ1-4, the V gene TRBV15, with a possible D match to TRBD1 (6 bases). The CDR3 covers 15 residues. The ends were cut back, 3 bases at V and 7 bases at J, with 15 bases in the middle. Germline CDR1 and CDR2: LNHNV and YYDKDF (reference sequence). The CDR3: CATSRLTGSGEKLFF. In DNA form, the CDR3 reads TGTGCCACCAGCAGGTTAACAGGGTCGGGTGAAAAACTGTTTTTT. Full variable domain (outside the CDR3, taken from reference TRBV15 and TRBJ1-4): DAMVIQNPRYQVTQFGKPVTLSCSQTLNHNVMYWYQQKSSQAPKLLFHYYDKDFNNEADTPDNFQSRRPNTSFCFLDIRSPGLGDTAMYLCATSRLTGSGEKLFFGSGTQLSVL.

The chain couples TRBV9 to TRBJ2-1; 9 bases agree with TRBD2. With V trimmed by 3 bases and J by 10 bases, 8 bases remained unmatched. CDR3 length: 14 amino acids. CDR1 is SGDLS and CDR2 is YYNGEE in the germline V gene. CDR3 region: CASSAELAGREQFF. Written as DNA, the CDR3 is TGTGCCAGCAGCGCCGAGCTAGCGGGACGGGAGCAGTTCTTC.

This clone was seen once. This chain joins TRBV13 and TRBJ2-7, with 12 nucleotides matching TRBD2. J lost 5 bases, V lost 3 bases, and 8 bases had no gene match. CDR3 length equals 16 residues. Germline V CDR1 and CDR2: PRHDT, FYEKMQ (reference sequence). DNA for the CDR3: TGTGCCAGCAGCTTTATCACTAGCGGGAGGAGTAACGAGCAGTACTTC. Translated, it gives CASSFITSGRSNEQYF.

This CDR3 reads CASSQGGGGTSTDTQYF. The CDR3 region has the DNA TGTGCCAGCAGCCAGGGGGGCGGGGGGACTAGCACAGATACGCAGTATTTT. The chain has TRBV4-2 and TRBJ2-3, with 8 bases lining up with TRBD2. Germline V gene sequence: CDR1 LGHNA, CDR2 YNFKEQ. The J segment lost 0 bases and the V segment lost 3 bases, leaving 8 bases of the junction unmatched. The CDR3 totals 17 residues.

The chain is built from TRBV18 and TRBJ1-2, with 10 bases matching TRBD1. This CDR3 contains 13 residues. V was pared by 6 bases and J by 12 bases, with 10 bases of the junction left unmatched. Germline loops: CDR1 KGHSH, CDR2 LQKENI. The CDR3 sequence is CASSLTGGKGHTF. CDR3 DNA sequence: TGTGCCAGCTCCTTGACAGGGGGCAAGGGCCACACCTTC.

V is TRBV11-2 and J is TRBJ2-2; 7 positions match TRBD1. Germline V CDR1 and CDR2: SGHAT, FQNNGV. Trimming cost V 7 bases and J 1 base; bases outside gene matches: 3. The CDR3 extends over 14 amino acids. The CDR3 here is CASTRTGNTGELFF. The CDR3 DNA sequence: TGTGCCAGCACCCGGACAGGGAACACCGGGGAGCTGTTTTTT.

The V call is TRBV2, the J call TRBJ2-4; maybe TRBD2 (7 bases). The CDR3 is 17 amino acids. V lost 4 bases and J lost 2, with 18 bases in between. From germline, CDR1 is SNHLY and CDR2 FYNNEI. The CDR3 is CASSVLGGGLTKNIQYF. The CDR3, as DNA: TGTGCCAGCAGTGTTCTTGGGGGGGGCCTAACCAAAAACATTCAGTACTTC.

The V and J genes are TRBV4-1 and TRBJ2-5, with D possibly being TRBD1 (6 bases). The CDR3 is 14 amino acids. The germline gives CDR1 MGHRA, CDR2 YSYEKL. V was pared by 0 bases and J by 5 bases, with 10 bases between. The CDR3 sequence is CASSQEQGSETQYF. In nucleotides, the CDR3 is TGCGCCAGCAGCCAAGAACAGGGATCGGAGACCCAGTACTTC.

This clone appeared once. One end of the junction does not line up with germline, which may come from a read error. The chain uses TRBV9 and TRBJ1-2; no clear D gene. Germline V gene lookup returns CDR1 SGDLS and CDR2 YYNGEE. This CDR3 is 14 amino acids long. The chain's CDR3 is CAGSVAKGVDGYTF. The CDR3 nucleotides are TGTGCCGGCAGCGTAGCTAAGGGAGTAGATGGCTACACCTTC. The full variable domain, with the rest looked up from reference TRBV9 and TRBJ1-2, is DSGVTQTPKHLITATGQRVTLRCSPRSGDLSVYWYQQSLDQGLQFLIQYYNGEERAKGNILERFSAQQFPDLHSELNLSSLELGDSALYFCAGSVAKGVDGYTFGSGTRLTVV.

The chain couples TRBV5-1 to TRBJ2-2; D might be TRBD1 (5 bases). Trimming took off 1 base at V and 0 bases at J, with 31 bases between the two ends. Germline CDR1 is SGHRS and CDR2 is YFSETQ. The CDR3 has 23 residues. The CDR3 loop reads CASSLSKVAPGLNRRTNTGELFF. In DNA, the CDR3 is TGCGCCAGCAGCTTGAGCAAGGTAGCCCCAGGTCTCAACAGGAGAACGAACACCGGGGAGCTGTTTTTT. Based on the CDR3 plus reference TRBV5-1 and TRBJ2-2, the full variable domain is KAGVTQTPRYLIKTRGQQVTLSCSPISGHRSVSWYQQTPGQGLQFLFEYFSETQRNKGNFPGRFSGRQFSNSRSEMNVSTLELGDSALYLCASSLSKVAPGLNRRTNTGELFFGEGSRLTVL.

The V gene is TRBV7-2, the J gene TRBJ1-5, with 7 positions matching TRBD1. The CDR3 sequence is 14 residues long. Looked up from germline, CDR1 is SGHTA and CDR2 is FQGNSA. J was trimmed by 2 bases and V by 5 bases; bases with no gene match: 3. CDR3 residues: CASSPTGGNQPQHF. The DNA for the CDR3 is TGTGCCAGCAGCCCTACAGGGGGCAATCAGCCCCAGCATTTT.

The chain has TRBV7-3 and TRBJ2-5; TRBD1 matches at 9 bases. The DNA end is more similar to TRBJ2-7, so the J call may be wrong. Germline V lookup: CDR1 SGHTA, CDR2 FQGTGA. The CDR3 has 16 residues. The CDR3 bases are TGTGCCAGCAGCTTAGCCGGGACAGGGCCTACCTACGAGCAGTACTTC. Translating gives CASSLAGTGPTYEQYF.

The chain uses TRBV5-1 and TRBJ2-2; TRBD2 matches at 10 bases. V shed 0 bases and J 4 bases; nucleotides not matched to a gene: 3. This CDR3 has 16 residues. Germline assignment: CDR1 SGHRS and CDR2 YFSETQ. The CDR3: CASSLDASGGTGELFF. The CDR3 DNA sequence: TGCGCCAGCAGCTTGGATGCTAGCGGGGGCACCGGGGAGCTGTTTTTT.

This chain joins TRBV7-9 and TRBJ2-5, with a tentative D call TRBD2 (6 bases). The CDR3 runs to 15 residues. The germline V and J ends were trimmed by 1 base and 4 bases, with 13 bases remaining between them. Germline V gives CDR1 SEHNR, CDR2 FQNEAQ (reference sequence). The CDR3: CASSLVAGLGETQYF. The CDR3 bases are TGTGCCAGCAGCTTAGTCGCGGGGCTGGGAGAGACCCAGTACTTC.

This clone appeared a single time. The genes are TRBV4-3 and TRBJ1-6, with D possibly matching TRBD1 (5 bases). V lost 0 bases and J lost 7, with 13 bases in between. The CDR3 consists of 16 residues. Germline V lookup: CDR1 LGHNA, CDR2 YSLEER. CDR3 sequence (DNA): TGCGCCAGCAGCCAAGATCCCGTCCGGGGGAATTCACCCCTCCACTTT. Translated, it gives CASSQDPVRGNSPLHF.